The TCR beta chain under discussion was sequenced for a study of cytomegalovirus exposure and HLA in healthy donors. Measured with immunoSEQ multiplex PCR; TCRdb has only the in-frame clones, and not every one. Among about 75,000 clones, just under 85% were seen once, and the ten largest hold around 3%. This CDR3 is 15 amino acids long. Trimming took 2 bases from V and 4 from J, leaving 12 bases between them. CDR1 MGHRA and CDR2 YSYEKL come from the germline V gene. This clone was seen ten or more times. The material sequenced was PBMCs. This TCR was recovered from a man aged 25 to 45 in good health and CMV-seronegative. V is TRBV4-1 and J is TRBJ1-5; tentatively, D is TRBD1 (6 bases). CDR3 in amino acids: CASSQSGDRNQPQHF. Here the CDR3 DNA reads TGCGCCAGCAGCCAATCTGGCGACAGGAATCAGCCCCAGCATTTT.